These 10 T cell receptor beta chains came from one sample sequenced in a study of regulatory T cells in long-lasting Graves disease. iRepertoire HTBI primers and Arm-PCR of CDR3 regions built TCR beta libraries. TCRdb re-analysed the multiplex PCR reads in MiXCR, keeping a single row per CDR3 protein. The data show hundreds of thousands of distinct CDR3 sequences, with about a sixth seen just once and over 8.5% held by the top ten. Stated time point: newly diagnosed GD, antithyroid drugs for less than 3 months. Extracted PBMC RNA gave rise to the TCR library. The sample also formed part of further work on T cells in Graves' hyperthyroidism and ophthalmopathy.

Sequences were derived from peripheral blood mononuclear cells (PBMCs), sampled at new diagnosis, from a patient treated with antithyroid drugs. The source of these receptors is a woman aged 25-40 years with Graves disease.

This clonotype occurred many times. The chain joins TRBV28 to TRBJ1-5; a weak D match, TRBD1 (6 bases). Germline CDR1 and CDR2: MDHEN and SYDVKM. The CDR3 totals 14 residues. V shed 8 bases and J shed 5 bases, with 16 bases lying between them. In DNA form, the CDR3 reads TGTGCCAGCCAAGAGGGGGGATGGGATCAGCCCCAGCATTTT. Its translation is CASQEGGWDQPQHF.

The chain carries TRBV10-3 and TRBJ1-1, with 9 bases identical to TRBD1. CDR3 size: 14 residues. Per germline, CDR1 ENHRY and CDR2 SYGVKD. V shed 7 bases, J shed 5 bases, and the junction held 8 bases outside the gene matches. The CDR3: CAITLGTGKTEAFF. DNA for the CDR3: TGTGCCATCACCCTCGGGACAGGGAAGACTGAAGCTTTCTTT.

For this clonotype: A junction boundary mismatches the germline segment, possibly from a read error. Here the CDR3 DNA reads TGTGCCAGCAGCTTGGGAGGGGACCACATCTTC. Protein: CASSLGGDHIF. The J gene is TRBJ1-2, the V gene TRBV7-6, with a weak D call TRBD1 (5 bases). Germline lookup yields CDR1 SGHVS and CDR2 FNYEAQ. This CDR3 region has 11 residues. Combining the CDR3 with reference TRBV7-6 and TRBJ1-2 gives the whole variable domain GAGVSQSPRYKVTKRGQDVALRCDPISGHVSLYWYRQALGQGPEFLTYFNYEAQQDKSGLPNDRFSAERPEGSISTLTIQRTEQRDSAMYRCASSLGGDHIFGSGTRLTVV.

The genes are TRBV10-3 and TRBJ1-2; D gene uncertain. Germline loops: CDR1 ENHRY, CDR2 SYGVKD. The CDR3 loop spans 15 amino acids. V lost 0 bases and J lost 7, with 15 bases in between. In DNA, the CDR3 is TGTGCCATCAGTGAGTCTCCCGACCTGGGAGTTGGCTACACCTTC. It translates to CAISESPDLGVGYTF.

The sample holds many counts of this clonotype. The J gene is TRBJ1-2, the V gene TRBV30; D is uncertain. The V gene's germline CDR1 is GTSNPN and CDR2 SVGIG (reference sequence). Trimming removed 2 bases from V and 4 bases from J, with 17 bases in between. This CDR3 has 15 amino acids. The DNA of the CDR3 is TGTGCCTGGAGTTTCAAAAGGACGGAAATCTATGGCTACACCTTC. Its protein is CAWSFKRTEIYGYTF. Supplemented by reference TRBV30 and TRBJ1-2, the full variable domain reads SQTIHQWPATLVQPVGSPLSLECTVEGTSNPNLYWYRQAAGRGLQLLFYSVGIGQISSEVPQNLSASRPQDRQFILSSKKLLLSDSGFYLCAWSFKRTEIYGYTFGSGTRLTVV.

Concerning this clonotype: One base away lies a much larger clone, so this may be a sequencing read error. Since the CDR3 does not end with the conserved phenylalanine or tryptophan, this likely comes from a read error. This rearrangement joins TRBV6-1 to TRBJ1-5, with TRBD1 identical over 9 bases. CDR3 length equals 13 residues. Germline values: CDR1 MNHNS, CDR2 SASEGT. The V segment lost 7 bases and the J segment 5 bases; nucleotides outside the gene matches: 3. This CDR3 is CASKQGADQPQHL. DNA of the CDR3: TGTGCCAGCAAACAGGGGGCCGATCAGCCCCAGCATCTT.

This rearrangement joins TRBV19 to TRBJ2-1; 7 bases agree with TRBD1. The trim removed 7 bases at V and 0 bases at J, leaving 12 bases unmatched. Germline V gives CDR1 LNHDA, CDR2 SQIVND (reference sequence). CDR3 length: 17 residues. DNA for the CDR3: TGTGCCAGTACCCAATACGACAGGGCCCACTCCTACAATGAGCAGTTCTTC. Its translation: CASTQYDRAHSYNEQFF.

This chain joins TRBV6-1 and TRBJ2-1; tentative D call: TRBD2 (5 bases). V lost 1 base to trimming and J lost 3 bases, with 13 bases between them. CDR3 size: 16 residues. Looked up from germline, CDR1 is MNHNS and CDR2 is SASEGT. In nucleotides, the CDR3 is TGTGCCAGCAGTGAAGTGTTAGGACTTGTCTACAATGAGCAGTTCTTC. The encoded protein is CASSEVLGLVYNEQFF.

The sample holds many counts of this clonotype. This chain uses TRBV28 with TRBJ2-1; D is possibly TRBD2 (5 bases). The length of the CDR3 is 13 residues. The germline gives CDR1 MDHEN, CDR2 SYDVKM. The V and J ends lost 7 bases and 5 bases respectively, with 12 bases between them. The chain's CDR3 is CASTRVAHNEQFF. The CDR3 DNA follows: TGTGCCAGCACAAGGGTAGCGCACAATGAGCAGTTCTTC.

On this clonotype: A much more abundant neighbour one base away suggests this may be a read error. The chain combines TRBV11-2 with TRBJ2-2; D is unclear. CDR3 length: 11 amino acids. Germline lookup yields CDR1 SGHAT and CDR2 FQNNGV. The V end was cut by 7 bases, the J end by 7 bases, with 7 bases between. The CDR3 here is CASIDIGELFF. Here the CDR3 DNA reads TGTGCCAGCATCGATATCGGGGAGCTGTTTTTT.